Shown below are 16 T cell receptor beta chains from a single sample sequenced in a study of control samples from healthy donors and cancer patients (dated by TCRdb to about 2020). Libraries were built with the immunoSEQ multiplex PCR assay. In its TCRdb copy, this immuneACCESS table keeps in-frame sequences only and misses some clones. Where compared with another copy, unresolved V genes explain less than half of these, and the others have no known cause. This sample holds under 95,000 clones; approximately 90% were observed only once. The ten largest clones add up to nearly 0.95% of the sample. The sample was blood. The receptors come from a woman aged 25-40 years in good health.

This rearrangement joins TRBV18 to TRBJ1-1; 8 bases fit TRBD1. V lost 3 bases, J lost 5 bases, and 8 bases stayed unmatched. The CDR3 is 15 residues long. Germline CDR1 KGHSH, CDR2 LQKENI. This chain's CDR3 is CASSPDQGAATEAFF. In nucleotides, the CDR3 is TGTGCCAGCTCACCCGATCAGGGGGCGGCGACTGAAGCTTTCTTT.

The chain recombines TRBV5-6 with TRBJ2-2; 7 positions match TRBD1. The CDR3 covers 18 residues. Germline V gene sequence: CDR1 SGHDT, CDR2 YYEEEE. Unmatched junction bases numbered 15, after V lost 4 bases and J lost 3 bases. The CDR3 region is CASSLDLRQGLDTGELFF. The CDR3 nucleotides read TGTGCCAGCAGCCTAGACCTTAGACAGGGTCTGGACACCGGGGAGCTGTTTTTT. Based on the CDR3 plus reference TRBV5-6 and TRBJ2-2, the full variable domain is DAGVTQSPTHLIKTRGQQVTLRCSPKSGHDTVSWYQQALGQGPQFIFQYYEEEERQRGNFPDRFSGHQFPNYSSELNVNALLLGDSALYLCASSLDLRQGLDTGELFFGEGSRLTVL.

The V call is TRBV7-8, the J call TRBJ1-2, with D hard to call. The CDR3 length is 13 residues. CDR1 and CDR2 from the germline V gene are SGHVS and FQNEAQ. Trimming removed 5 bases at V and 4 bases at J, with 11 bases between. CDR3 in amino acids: CASSVGPPYGYTF. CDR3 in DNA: TGTGCCAGCAGCGTCGGGCCGCCCTATGGCTACACCTTC.

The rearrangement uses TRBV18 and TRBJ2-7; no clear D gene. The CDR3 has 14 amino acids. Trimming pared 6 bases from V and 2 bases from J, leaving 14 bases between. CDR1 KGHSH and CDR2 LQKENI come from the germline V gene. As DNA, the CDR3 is TGTGCCAGCTCCTTAGGACCGGTAGCCTACGAGCAGTACTTC. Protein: CASSLGPVAYEQYF.

The CDR3 bases are TGTGCCAGCAGTCCTGGACGGTCAAGCTCTGGAAACACCATATATTTT. Translated: CASSPGRSSSGNTIYF. The genes are TRBV6-6 and TRBJ1-3; D is ambiguous. The CDR3 is made up of 16 amino acids. Trimming removed 5 bases from V and 0 bases from J, with 14 bases in between. The germline V gene has CDR1 MNHNY and CDR2 SVGAGI (reference sequence).

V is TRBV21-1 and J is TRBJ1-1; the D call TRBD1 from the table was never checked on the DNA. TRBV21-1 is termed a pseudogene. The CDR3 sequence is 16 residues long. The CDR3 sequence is CASSSVDRFRNTEAFF. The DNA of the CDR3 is TGTGCCAGCAGCAGCGTGGACAGGTTTCGGAACACTGAAGCTTTCTTT.

The CDR3 DNA reads TGTGCCAGCAGCCTCAGGGGGGCGAGGCACACCATATATTTT. Protein sequence: CASSLRGARHTIYF. The chain carries TRBV7-3 and TRBJ1-3; 7 positions match TRBD1. Germline trimming cut 5 bases from V and 8 bases from J; bases unmatched to any gene: 9. The CDR3 spans 14 residues. Germline V gene sequence: CDR1 SGHTA, CDR2 FQGTGA.

For the CDR3, the DNA is TGTGCCATCAGGGAAACTGAAGCTTTCTTT. Residues: CAIRETEAFF. The chain couples TRBV10-3 to TRBJ1-1; D remains unclear. The CDR3 spans 10 residues. CDR1 ENHRY and CDR2 SYGVKD come from the germline V gene. Trimming took off 6 bases at V and 5 bases at J, with 4 bases between the two ends.

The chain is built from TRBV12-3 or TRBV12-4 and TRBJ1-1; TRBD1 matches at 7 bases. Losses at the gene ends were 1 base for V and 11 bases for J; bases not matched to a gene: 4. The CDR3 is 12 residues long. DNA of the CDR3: TGTGCCAGCAGTTTAGGGGAGGGGGCCGCTTTCTTT. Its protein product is CASSLGEGAAFF.

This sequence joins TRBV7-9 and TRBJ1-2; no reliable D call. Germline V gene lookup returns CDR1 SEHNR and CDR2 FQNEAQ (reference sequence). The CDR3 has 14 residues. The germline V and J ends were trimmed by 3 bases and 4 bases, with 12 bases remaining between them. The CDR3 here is CASSFEAFGYGYTF. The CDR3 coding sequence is TGTGCCAGCAGCTTCGAAGCGTTTGGCTATGGCTACACCTTC.

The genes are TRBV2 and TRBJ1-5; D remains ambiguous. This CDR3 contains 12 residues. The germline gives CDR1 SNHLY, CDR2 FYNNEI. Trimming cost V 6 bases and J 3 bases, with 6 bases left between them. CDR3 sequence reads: CASSLPNQPQHF. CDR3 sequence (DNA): TGTGCCAGCAGCCTTCCCAATCAGCCCCAGCATTTT. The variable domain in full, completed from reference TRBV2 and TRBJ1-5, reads EPEVTQTPSHQVTQMGQEVILRCVPISNHLYFYWYRQILGQKVEFLVSFYNNEISEKSEIFDDQFSVERPDGSNFTLKIRSTKLEDSAMYFCASSLPNQPQHFGDGTRLSIL.

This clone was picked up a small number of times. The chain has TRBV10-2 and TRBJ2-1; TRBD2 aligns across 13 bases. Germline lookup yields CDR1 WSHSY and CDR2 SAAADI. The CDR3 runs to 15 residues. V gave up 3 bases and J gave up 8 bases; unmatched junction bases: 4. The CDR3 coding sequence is TGCGCCAGCAGTGAACTAGCGGGGGGGAGGGATGAGCAGTTCTTC. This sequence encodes CASSELAGGRDEQFF.

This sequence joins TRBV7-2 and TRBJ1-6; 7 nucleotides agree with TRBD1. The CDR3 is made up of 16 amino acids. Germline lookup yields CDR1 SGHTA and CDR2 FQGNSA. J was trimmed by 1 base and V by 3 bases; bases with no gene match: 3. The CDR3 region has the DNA TGTGCCAGCAGCTTTTCAGGGGGGTCCTATAATTCACCCCTCCACTTT. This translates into CASSFSGGSYNSPLHF.

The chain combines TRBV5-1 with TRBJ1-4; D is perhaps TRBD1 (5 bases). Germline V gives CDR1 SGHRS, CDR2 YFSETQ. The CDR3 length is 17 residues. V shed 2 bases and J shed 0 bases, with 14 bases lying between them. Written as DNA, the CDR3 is TGCGCCAGCAGCTTTGCCGGGGCGGGGGCAACTAATGAAAAACTGTTTTTT. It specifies CASSFAGAGATNEKLFF.

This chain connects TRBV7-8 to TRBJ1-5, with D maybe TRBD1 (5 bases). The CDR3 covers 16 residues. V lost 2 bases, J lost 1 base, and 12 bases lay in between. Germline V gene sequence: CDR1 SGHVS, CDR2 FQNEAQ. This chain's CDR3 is CASSLRGELSNQPQHF. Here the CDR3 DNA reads TGTGCCAGCAGCTTAAGGGGAGAACTGAGCAATCAGCCCCAGCATTTT.

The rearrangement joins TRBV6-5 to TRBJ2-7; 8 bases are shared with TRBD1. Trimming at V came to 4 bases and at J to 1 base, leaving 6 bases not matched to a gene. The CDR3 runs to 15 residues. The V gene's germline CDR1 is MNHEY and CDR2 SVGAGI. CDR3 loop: CASSSPGGESYEQYF. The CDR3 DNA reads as TGTGCCAGCAGTTCCCCAGGGGGCGAGTCCTACGAGCAGTACTTC.